This T cell receptor beta chain is from a study of T-cell memory formation after mild COVID-19 (dated by TCRdb to the early 2020s). Regarding the research as a whole: TCR sequence clusters from the two donors were largely donor specific. In a couple of donors, T-cell clones that expanded and contracted after mild COVID-19 were followed by sequencing TCRalpha and TCRbeta repertoires longitudinally. The cohort was made up of two young adult volunteers, one female and one male, who were previously healthy.

Study-level results and caveats: Clones that contracted from day 15 to 85 showed balanced CD4/CD8 phenotypes, whereas a second wave of clones that expanded from day 15 to 37 leaned towards CD4+. The second-wave clones that peaked on day 37 were not confirmed to be SARS-CoV-2 specific. Some responding clones were detected in pre-infection memory, which suggested that pre-existing cross-reactive memory T cells had joined the SARS-CoV-2 response. The study covered only a couple of mild cases, and larger cohorts including severe cases with pre-infection samples were considered necessary. Contracting CD4+ clones were located mainly in the CM and EM memory subsets, whereas CD8+ clones were found to be enriched in EMRA.

CDR1 and CDR2 are drawn from the germline V gene: SGHAT, FQNNGV. Trimming removed 1 base from V and 4 bases from J; the gene matches leave 6 bases unexplained. The CDR3, from cysteine to phenylalanine, totals 15 residues. Only the CDR3 part of the read is kept: 45 bases, read in frame from the first base. In regard to this clonotype: The antigen it binds to is not known. No qualities accompany the bases; no much larger clone lies one base away.

Ficoll-Paque density gradient centrifugation was the method used to isolate PBMCs. The sequencer listed for this sample is Illumina NovaSeq 6000. cDNA libraries for TCRalpha and TCRbeta were prepared by 5'RACE using constant-segment primers, with sample barcodes and unique molecular identifiers added. RNA was extracted from every sample with Trizol reagent. Libraries were amplified in two PCR steps, with a second sample barcode and Illumina TruSeq adapters added in the second step. Sequencing of libraries was performed on an Illumina NovaSeq with 2 x 150 bp paired-end reads. The paper's processing steps were these. With migec v1.2.7, reads were demultiplexed and then collapsed into UMI-guided consensus sequences. Using mixcr v2.1.11, the UMI consensuses were aligned to TRA and TRB V and J templates and assembled into clonotypes. Expanded or contracted clonotypes were those called significant by both edgeR and NoisET, with noise models trained on biological replicates. edgeR calls used a false discovery rate-adjusted p below 0.01 and a log2 fold-change threshold of 1. PCA with hierarchical clustering of max-normalized trajectories of the 1000 most abundant clonotypes was used as exploratory dynamics analysis. Each responding clone was given a CD4 or CD8 phenotype based on the CD4+ and CD8+ repertoires, which had been sequenced separately. The public reads were reanalyzed by TCRdb: fastp trimming at Q25, MiXCR alignment, in-frame beta chains only. Rows merge per CDR3 protein into single entries with the most common DNA and genes. TCRdb, not the original authors, processed these V and J calls. Counted in this sample were approximately 480,000 distinct CDR3 sequences; 18% of them appeared once. The ten top clones hold over 9% of the sample.

The source of this sequence is an adult woman who had mild COVID-19 (a few samples of this study predate the infection). The sample titles of this study are shuffled in the database, so cell type and time point are left out; the donor was told from shared clones. The sequence is built from TRBV11-2 and TRBJ1-1, with TRBD1 identical over 7 junction bases. Sequenced material: PBMCs or a T cell subset sorted from them (not recorded which). The sequenced DNA: TGTGCCAGCAGCTTAGGGGGACAGATGGGCACTGAAGCTTTCTTT. Its protein is CASSLGGQMGTEAFF.